Included here is one T cell receptor (beta chain) sequence, with context. Its specificity is unknown. The germline V gene encodes CDR1 ENHRY and CDR2 SYGVKD. V lost 8 bases to trimming and J lost 0 bases; unmatched junction nucleotides: 3. The CDR3 covers 15 residues. The sample belongs to a study of blood T cells in healthy people across ages. About the study: About one barcoded TCR beta cDNA was captured per two T cells.

Study results and limitations: Naive and antigen-experienced cells could not be conclusively compared, given unsorted PBMCs.

The authors ran a second PCR of about 6 to 11 cycles using a sample-barcoded 5' primer and a J-beta primer mix. TCRdb re-analysed the 5' RACE reads in MiXCR, keeping a single row per CDR3 protein. The sample has over 750,000 distinct CDR3 sequences, roughly 25% seen once; the top ten hold 9% to 9.5%. In addition, the sample was reused for a study of T cells of mothers and their children. This second study notes: Mothers gave over 9.5 million TCR beta CDR3 reads each, and children 3 million to 3.5 million each.

The source material was blood. The sequence came from a boy younger than 18 in good health. The chain employs TRBV10-3 and TRBJ2-5, with TRBD2 matching over 13 bases. The CDR3 is CAIGGTSGNQETQYF. In nucleotides, the CDR3 is TGTGCCATCGGAGGGACTAGCGGGAACCAAGAGACCCAGTACTTC.